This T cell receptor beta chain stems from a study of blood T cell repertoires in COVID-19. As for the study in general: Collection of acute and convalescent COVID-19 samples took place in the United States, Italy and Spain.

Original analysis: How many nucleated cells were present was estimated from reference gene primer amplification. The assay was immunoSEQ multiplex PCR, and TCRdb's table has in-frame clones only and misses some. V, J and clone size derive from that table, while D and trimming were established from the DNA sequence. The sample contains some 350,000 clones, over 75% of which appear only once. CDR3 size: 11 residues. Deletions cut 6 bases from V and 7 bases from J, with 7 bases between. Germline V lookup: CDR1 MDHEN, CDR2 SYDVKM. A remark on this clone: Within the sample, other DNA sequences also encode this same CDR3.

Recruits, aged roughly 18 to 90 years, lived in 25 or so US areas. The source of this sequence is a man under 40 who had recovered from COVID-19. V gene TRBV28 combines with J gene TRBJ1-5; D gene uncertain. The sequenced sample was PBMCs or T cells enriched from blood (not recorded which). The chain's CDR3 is CASSLNQPQHF. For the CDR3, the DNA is TGTGCCAGCAGCCTAAACCAGCCCCAGCATTTT.